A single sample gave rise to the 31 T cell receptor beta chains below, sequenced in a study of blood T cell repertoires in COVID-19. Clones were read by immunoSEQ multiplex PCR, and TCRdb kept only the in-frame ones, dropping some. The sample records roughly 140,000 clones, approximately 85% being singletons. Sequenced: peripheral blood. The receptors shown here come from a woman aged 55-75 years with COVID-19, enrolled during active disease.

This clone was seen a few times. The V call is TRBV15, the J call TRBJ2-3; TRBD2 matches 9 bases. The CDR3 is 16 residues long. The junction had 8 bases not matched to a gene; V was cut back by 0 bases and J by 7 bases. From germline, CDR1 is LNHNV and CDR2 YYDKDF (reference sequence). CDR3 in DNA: TGTGCCACCAGCAGAGATCTGAGTAGCGGGGGTTATACGCAGTATTTT. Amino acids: CATSRDLSSGGYTQYF.

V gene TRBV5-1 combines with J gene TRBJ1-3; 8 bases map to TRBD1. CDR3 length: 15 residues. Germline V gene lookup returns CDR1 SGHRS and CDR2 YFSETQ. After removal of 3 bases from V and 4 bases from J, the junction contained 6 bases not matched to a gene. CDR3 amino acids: CASSYQGAEGNTIYF. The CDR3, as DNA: TGCGCCAGCAGCTACCAGGGGGCGGAGGGAAACACCATATATTTT. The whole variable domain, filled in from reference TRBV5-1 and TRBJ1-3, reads KAGVTQTPRYLIKTRGQQVTLSCSPISGHRSVSWYQQTPGQGLQFLFEYFSETQRNKGNFPGRFSGRQFSNSRSEMNVSTLELGDSALYLCASSYQGAEGNTIYFGEGSWLTVV.

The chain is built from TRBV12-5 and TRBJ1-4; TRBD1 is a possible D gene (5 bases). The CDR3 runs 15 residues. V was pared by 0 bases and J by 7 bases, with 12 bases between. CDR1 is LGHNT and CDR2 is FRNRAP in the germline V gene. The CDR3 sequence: CASGLVSGAFEKLFF. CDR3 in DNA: TGTGCTAGTGGTTTGGTAAGCGGGGCGTTTGAAAAACTGTTTTTT.

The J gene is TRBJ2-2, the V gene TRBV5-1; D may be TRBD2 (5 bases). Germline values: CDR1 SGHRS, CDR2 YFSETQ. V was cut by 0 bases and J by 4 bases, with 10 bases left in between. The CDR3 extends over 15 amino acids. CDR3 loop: CASSLAGLLTGELFF. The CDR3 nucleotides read TGCGCCAGCAGCTTGGCAGGACTTCTCACCGGGGAGCTGTTTTTT.

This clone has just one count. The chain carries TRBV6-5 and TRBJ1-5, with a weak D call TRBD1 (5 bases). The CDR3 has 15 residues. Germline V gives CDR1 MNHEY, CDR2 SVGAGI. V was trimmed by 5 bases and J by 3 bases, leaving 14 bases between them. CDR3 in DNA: TGTGCCAGCAGTAAAACCGGACATCCCAATCAGCCCCAGCATTTT. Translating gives CASSKTGHPNQPQHF.

CDR3 sequence reads: CASSESFQVLTGELFF. In nucleotides, the CDR3 is TGCGCCAGCAGTGAGTCCTTTCAGGTCCTTACCGGGGAGCTGTTTTTT. V is TRBV10-1 and J is TRBJ2-2; D uncertain. The CDR3 contains 16 residues. Germline CDR1 is WNHNN and CDR2 is SYGVQD (reference sequence). Trimming shortened V by 0 bases and J by 5 bases, and 13 bases separated the two germline ends.

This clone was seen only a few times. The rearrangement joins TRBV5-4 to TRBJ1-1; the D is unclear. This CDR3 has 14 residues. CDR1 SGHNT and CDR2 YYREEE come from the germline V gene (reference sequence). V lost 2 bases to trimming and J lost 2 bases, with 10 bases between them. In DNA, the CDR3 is TGTGCCAGCAGCTTTGTGGCAGAAAACACTGAAGCTTTCTTT. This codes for CASSFVAENTEAFF. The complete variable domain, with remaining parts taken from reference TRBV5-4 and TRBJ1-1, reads ETGVTQSPTHLIKTRGQQVTLRCSSQSGHNTVSWYQQALGQGPQFIFQYYREEENGRGNFPPRFSGLQFPNYSSELNVNALELDDSALYLCASSFVAENTEAFFGQGTRLTVV.

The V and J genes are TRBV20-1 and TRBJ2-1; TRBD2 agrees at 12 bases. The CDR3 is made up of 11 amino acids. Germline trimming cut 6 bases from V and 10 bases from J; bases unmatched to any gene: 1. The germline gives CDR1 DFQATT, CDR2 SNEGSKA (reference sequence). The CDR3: CSAGTSGEQFF. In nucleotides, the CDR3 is TGCAGTGCAGGGACTAGCGGGGAGCAGTTCTTC.

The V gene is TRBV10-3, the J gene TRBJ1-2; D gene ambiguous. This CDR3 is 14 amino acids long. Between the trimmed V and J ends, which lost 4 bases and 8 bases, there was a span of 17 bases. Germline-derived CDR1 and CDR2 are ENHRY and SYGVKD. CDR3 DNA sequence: TGTGCCATCAGTGTTGGAGCCTCAGCAAAGGGCTACACCTTC. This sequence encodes CAISVGASAKGYTF.

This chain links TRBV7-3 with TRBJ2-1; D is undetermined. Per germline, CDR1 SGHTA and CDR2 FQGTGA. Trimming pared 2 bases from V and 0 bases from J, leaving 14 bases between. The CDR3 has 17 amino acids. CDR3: CASSLFGVANSYNEQFF. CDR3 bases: TGTGCCAGCAGCTTATTTGGAGTGGCGAACTCCTACAATGAGCAGTTCTTC.

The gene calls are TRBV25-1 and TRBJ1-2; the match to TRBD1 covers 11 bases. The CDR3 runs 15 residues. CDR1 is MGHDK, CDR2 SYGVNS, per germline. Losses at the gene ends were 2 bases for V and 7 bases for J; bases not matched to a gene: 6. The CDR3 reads CASSEHGQGARGYTF. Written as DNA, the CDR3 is TGTGCCAGCAGTGAACACGGACAGGGGGCGCGTGGCTACACCTTC.

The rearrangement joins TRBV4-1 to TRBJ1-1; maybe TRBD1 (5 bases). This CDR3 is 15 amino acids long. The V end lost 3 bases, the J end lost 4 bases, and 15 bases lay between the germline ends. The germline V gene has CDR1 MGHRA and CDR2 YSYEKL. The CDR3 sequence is CASSHPGTGGTEAFF. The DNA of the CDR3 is TGCGCCAGCAGCCATCCCGGGACTGGGGGCACTGAAGCTTTCTTT.

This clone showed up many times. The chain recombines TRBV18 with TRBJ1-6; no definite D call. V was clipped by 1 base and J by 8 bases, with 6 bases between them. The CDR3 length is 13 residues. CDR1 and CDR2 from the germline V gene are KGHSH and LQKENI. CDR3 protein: CASSPHEDSPLHF. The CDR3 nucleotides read TGTGCCAGCTCACCACATGAGGATTCACCCCTCCACTTT. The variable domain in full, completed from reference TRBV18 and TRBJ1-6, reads NAGVMQNPRHLVRRRGQEARLRCSPMKGHSHVYWYRQLPEEGLKFMVYLQKENIIDESGMPKERFSAEFPKEGPSILRIQQVVRGDSAAYFCASSPHEDSPLHFGNGTRLTVT.

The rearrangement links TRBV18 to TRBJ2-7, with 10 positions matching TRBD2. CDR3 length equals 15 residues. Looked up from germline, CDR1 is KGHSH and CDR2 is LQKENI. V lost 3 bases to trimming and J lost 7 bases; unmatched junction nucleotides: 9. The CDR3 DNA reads TGTGCCAGCTCACCGCCCCTAGCGGGGGTAGAGGAGCAGTACTTC. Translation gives CASSPPLAGVEEQYF.

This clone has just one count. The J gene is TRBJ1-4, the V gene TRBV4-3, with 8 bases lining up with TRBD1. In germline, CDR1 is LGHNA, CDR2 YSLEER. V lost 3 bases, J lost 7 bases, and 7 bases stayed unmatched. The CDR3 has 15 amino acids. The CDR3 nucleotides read TGCGCCAGCAGCCACACCGGACAGGGAGGTGAAAAACTGTTTTTT. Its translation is CASSHTGQGGEKLFF.

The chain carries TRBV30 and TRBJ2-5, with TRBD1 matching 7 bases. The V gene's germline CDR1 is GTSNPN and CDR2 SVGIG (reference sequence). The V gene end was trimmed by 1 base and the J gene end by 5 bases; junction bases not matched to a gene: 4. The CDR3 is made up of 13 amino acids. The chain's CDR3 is CAWSGQGGETQYF. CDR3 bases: TGTGCCTGGAGTGGACAGGGTGGGGAGACCCAGTACTTC.

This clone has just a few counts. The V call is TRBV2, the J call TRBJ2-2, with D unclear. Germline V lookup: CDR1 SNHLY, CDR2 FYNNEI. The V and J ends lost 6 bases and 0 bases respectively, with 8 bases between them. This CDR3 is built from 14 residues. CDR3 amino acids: CASRLEANTGELFF. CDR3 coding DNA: TGTGCCAGCAGACTTGAAGCGAACACCGGGGAGCTGTTTTTT.

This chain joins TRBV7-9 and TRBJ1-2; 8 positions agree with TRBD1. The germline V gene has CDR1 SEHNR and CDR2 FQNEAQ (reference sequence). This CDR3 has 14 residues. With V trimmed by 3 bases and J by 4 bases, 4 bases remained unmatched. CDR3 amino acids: CASSLAQGAYGYTF. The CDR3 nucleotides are TGTGCCAGCAGCTTGGCGCAGGGGGCCTATGGCTACACCTTC.

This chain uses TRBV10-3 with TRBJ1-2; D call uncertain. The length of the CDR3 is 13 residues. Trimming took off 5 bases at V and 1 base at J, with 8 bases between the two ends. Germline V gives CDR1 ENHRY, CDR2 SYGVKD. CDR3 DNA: TGTGCCATCAGTCCACAGATTAACTATGGCTACACCTTC. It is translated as CAISPQINYGYTF.

Here the CDR3 DNA reads TGTGCCAGCAGCCTGCAGGGACAGGGCTACGAGCAGTACTTC. This encodes CASSLQGQGYEQYF. The chain joins TRBV13 to TRBJ2-7, with 9 bases that match TRBD1. The V gene's germline CDR1 is PRHDT and CDR2 FYEKMQ (reference sequence). The V segment lost 5 bases and the J segment 3 bases; nucleotides outside the gene matches: 5. The CDR3 runs 14 residues.

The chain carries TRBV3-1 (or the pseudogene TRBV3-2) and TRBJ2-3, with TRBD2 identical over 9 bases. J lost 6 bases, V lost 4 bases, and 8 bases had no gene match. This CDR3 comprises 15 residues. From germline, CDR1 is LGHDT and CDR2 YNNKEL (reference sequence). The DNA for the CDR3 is TGTGCCAGCAGCCCCTTCGGCGGGAGGGCCGATACGCAGTATTTT. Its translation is CASSPFGGRADTQYF.

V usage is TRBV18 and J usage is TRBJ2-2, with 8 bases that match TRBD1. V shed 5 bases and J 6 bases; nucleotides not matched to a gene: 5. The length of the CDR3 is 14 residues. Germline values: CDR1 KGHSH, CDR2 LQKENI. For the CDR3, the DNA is TGTGCCAGCTCAATGGACAGGGAGGCCGGGGAGCTGTTTTTT. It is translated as CASSMDREAGELFF.

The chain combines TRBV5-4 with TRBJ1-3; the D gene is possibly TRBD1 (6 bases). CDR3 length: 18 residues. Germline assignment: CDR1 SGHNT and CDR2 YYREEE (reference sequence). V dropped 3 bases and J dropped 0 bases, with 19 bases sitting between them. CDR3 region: CASSSLGGGAYSGNTIYF. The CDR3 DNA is TGTGCCAGCAGCTCCTTGGGAGGGGGGGCCTACTCTGGAAACACCATATATTTT.

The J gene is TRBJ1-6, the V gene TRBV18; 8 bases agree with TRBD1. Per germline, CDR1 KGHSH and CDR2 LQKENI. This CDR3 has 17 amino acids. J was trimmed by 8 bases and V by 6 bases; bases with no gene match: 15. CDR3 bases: TGTGCCAGCTCTCCCGCCGGACAGGGAGGGACTTATTCACCCCTCCACTTT. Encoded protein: CASSPAGQGGTYSPLHF.

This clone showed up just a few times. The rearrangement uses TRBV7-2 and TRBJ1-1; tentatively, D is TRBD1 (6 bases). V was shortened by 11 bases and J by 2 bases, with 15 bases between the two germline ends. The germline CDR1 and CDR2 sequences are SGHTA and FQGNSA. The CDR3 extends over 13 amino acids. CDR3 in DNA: TGTGCCCGGGGCGGGGGGCCCAACACTGAAGCTTTCTTT. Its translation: CARGGGPNTEAFF.

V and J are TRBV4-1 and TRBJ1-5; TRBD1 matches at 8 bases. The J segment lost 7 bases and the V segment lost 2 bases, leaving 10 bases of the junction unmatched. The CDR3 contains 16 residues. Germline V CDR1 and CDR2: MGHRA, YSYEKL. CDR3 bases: TGCGCCAGCAGCCAACAATCGACAGGGGCGGAACAGCCCCAGCATTTT. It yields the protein CASSQQSTGAEQPQHF.

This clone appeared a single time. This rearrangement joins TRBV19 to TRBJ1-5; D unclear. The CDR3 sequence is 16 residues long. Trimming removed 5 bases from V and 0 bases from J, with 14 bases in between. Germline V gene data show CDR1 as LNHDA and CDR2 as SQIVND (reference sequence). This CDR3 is CASSHTKPSSNQPQHF. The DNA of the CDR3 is TGTGCCAGTAGTCATACGAAACCGAGTAGCAATCAGCCCCAGCATTTT.

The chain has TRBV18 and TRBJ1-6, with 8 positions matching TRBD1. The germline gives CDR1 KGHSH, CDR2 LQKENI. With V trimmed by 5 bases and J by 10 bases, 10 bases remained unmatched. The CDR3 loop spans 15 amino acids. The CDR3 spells CASSGVGQANSPLHF. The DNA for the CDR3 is TGTGCCAGCTCAGGGGTGGGACAGGCGAACTCACCCCTCCACTTT.

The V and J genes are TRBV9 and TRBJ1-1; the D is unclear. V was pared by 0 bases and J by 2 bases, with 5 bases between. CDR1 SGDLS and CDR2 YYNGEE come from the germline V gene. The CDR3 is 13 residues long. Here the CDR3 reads CASSVAFNTEAFF. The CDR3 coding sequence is TGTGCCAGCAGCGTAGCGTTTAACACTGAAGCTTTCTTT. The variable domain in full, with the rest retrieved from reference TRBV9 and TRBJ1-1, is DSGVTQTPKHLITATGQRVTLRCSPRSGDLSVYWYQQSLDQGLQFLIQYYNGEERAKGNILERFSAQQFPDLHSELNLSSLELGDSALYFCASSVAFNTEAFFGQGTRLTVV.

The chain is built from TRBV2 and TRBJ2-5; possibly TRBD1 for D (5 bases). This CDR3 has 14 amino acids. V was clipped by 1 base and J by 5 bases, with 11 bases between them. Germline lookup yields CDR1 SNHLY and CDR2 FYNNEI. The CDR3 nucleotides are TGTGCCAGCAGTGAAGATCGACAGTGGGAGACCCAGTACTTC. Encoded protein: CASSEDRQWETQYF. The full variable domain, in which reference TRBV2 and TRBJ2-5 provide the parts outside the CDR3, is EPEVTQTPSHQVTQMGQEVILRCVPISNHLYFYWYRQILGQKVEFLVSFYNNEISEKSEIFDDQFSVERPDGSNFTLKIRSTKLEDSAMYFCASSEDRQWETQYFGPGTRLLVL.

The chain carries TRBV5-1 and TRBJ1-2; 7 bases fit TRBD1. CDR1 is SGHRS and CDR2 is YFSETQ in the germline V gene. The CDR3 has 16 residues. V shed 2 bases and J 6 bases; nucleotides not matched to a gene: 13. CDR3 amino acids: CASSLTYYDREDGYTF. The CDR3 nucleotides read TGCGCCAGCAGCTTAACCTATTACGACAGGGAGGATGGCTACACCTTC. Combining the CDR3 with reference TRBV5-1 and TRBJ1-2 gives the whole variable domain KAGVTQTPRYLIKTRGQQVTLSCSPISGHRSVSWYQQTPGQGLQFLFEYFSETQRNKGNFPGRFSGRQFSNSRSEMNVSTLELGDSALYLCASSLTYYDREDGYTFGSGTRLTVV.